Below are 14 T cell receptor beta chains sequenced from a single sample in a study of T cell repertoires in cytomegalovirus infection. TCRdb re-analysed the reads in MiXCR, keeping a single row per CDR3 protein. This table holds 900,000 to 950,000 distinct CDR3 sequences, around 31% found once. The antigens of these receptors remain unknown. The sample consisted of cultured CD8+ T cells from PBMCs, taken from culture after CMV antigen stimulation. The receptors here all came from a human donor in good health (CMV status not recorded). Some clones in this sample may be carry-over from other donors' samples.

This clonotype was seen only a few times. This chain links TRBV6-6 with TRBJ2-7; no reliable D call. V was shortened by 2 bases and J by 4 bases, with 18 bases between the two germline ends. CDR1 MNHNY and CDR2 SVGAGI come from the germline V gene (reference sequence). The CDR3 has 16 amino acids. The CDR3: CASSYTTAPMPYEQYF. The CDR3 nucleotides are TGTGCCAGCAGTTACACCACTGCCCCGATGCCTTACGAGCAGTACTTC.

The V and J genes are TRBV6-5 and TRBJ1-4; 7 bases fit TRBD1. The length of the CDR3 is 15 residues. Per the germline V gene, CDR1 is MNHEY and CDR2 is SVGAGI. V shed 0 bases and J 7 bases; nucleotides not matched to a gene: 5. In nucleotides, the CDR3 is TGTGCCAGCAGTTACTCGCAGGGGGTGGTTGAAAAACTGTTTTTT. Encoded protein: CASSYSQGVVEKLFF.

The chain links TRBV20-1 to TRBJ2-7; 7 positions agree with TRBD1. The CDR3 runs 14 residues. CDR1 is DFQATT and CDR2 is SNEGSKA in the germline V gene (reference sequence). V lost 3 bases and J lost 0; bases outside the gene matches: 5. The CDR3 nucleotides read TGCAGTGCTAGGCCTCGGGACAGCTCCTACGAGCAGTACTTC. Translated, it gives CSARPRDSSYEQYF.

This clonotype showed up just a few times. The CDR3 sequence: CASSLSPGTGNTIYF. CDR3 sequence (DNA): TGTGCCAGCAGTTTATCGCCAGGGACTGGAAACACCATATATTTT. The chain links TRBV27 to TRBJ1-3; possibly TRBD1 for D (5 bases). Germline CDR1 is MNHEY and CDR2 is SMNVEV (reference sequence). The germline V and J ends were trimmed by 0 bases and 2 bases, with 8 bases remaining between them. CDR3 length: 15 amino acids.

The chain uses TRBV9 and TRBJ1-1; perhaps TRBD1 as D (5 bases). Trimming removed 0 bases from V and 4 bases from J, with 10 bases in between. CDR1 is SGDLS, CDR2 YYNGEE, per germline. The CDR3 is 14 residues long. The CDR3 is CASSVEQGGTEAFF. CDR3 sequence (DNA): TGTGCCAGCAGCGTAGAGCAGGGAGGCACTGAAGCTTTCTTT.

The chain uses TRBV15 and TRBJ2-7; 8 positions agree with TRBD1. Germline-derived CDR1 and CDR2 are LNHNV and YYDKDF (reference sequence). V was pared by 1 base and J by 2 bases, with 4 bases of the junction left unmatched. The CDR3 has 15 amino acids. The CDR3 nucleotides are TGTGCCACCAGCAGAGGGGACAGGATAACCTACGAGCAGTACTTC. It is translated as CATSRGDRITYEQYF.

V is TRBV10-1 and J is TRBJ1-1, with D possibly TRBD1 on 5 matching bases. Deletions cut 5 bases from V and 4 bases from J, with 14 bases between. This CDR3 is 14 amino acids long. CDR1 and CDR2 from the germline V gene are WNHNN and SYGVQD (reference sequence). CDR3 region: CASSLTVKSTEAFF. The CDR3 nucleotides read TGCGCCAGCAGTCTGACAGTGAAGAGCACTGAAGCTTTCTTT.

The chain employs TRBV7-3 and TRBJ2-2, with D unresolved. The CDR3 runs 13 residues. Germline assignment: CDR1 SGHTA and CDR2 FQGTGA. V lost 5 bases to trimming and J lost 1 base, with 5 bases between them. CDR3 sequence (DNA): TGTGCCAGCAGCGAGGAGAACACCGGGGAGCTGTTTTTT. Translated: CASSEENTGELFF. Based on the CDR3 plus reference TRBV7-3 and TRBJ2-2, the full variable domain is GAGVSQTPSNKVTEKGKYVELRCDPISGHTALYWYRQSLGQGPEFLIYFQGTGAADDSGLPNDRFFAVRPEGSVSTLKIQRTERGDSAVYLCASSEENTGELFFGEGSRLTVL.

The DNA of the CDR3 is TGTGCCAGTAGTACCGGGACAGGGGAGGGCAATCAGCCCCAGCATTTT. Amino acids: CASSTGTGEGNQPQHF. The V call is TRBV19, the J call TRBJ1-5, with 10 bases matching TRBD1. CDR3 length: 16 residues. V trimming: 4 bases; J trimming: 2 bases; junction bases outside the gene matches: 5. CDR1 and CDR2 from the germline V gene are LNHDA and SQIVND (reference sequence).

The V gene is TRBV7-6, the J gene TRBJ1-3, with unresolved D. The V end was cut by 11 bases, the J end by 3 bases, with 8 bases between. The germline gives CDR1 SGHVS, CDR2 FNYEAQ. This CDR3 is built from 11 residues. CDR3 in amino acids: CAGSSGNTIYF. In DNA form, the CDR3 reads TGTGCCGGGTCCAGTGGAAACACCATATATTTT.

The chain combines TRBV7-9 with TRBJ2-4, with 7 bases that match TRBD2. Germline assignment: CDR1 SEHNR and CDR2 FQNEAQ (reference sequence). Trimming cost V 5 bases and J 3 bases; bases outside gene matches: 10. The length of the CDR3 is 16 residues. CDR3 coding DNA: TGTGCCAGCAGCGAAGAAACCGGGAGGAACAAAAACATTCAGTACTTC. This codes for CASSEETGRNKNIQYF.

This clonotype was detected a few times. Written as DNA, the CDR3 is TGTGCCAGCAGCTTGAACCGACCTTCCGAGCAGTACTTC. Encoded protein: CASSLNRPSEQYF. The V call is TRBV5-6, the J call TRBJ2-7; D gene ambiguous. CDR1 is SGHDT, CDR2 YYEEEE, per germline. V dropped 1 base and J dropped 6 bases, with 11 bases sitting between them. The CDR3 covers 13 residues.

The CDR3 sequence: CASSEYPRGHDGYTF. The CDR3 DNA sequence: TGTGCCAGCAGTGAATACCCCAGGGGGCACGATGGCTACACCTTC. The V call is TRBV25-1, the J call TRBJ1-2; 8 nucleotides line up with TRBD1. V lost 0 bases and J lost 6; bases outside the gene matches: 6. Germline-derived CDR1 and CDR2 are MGHDK and SYGVNS. The CDR3 contains 15 residues.

The rearrangement links TRBV6-2 or TRBV6-3 to TRBJ2-2, with 7 bases fitting TRBD1. The trim removed 5 bases at V and 4 bases at J, leaving 10 bases unmatched. CDR1 and CDR2 (germline): MNHEY, SVGEGT. The length of the CDR3 is 16 residues. CDR3 protein: CASSVLRQGATGELFF. CDR3 coding DNA: TGTGCCAGCAGTGTCCTGCGACAGGGAGCCACCGGGGAGCTGTTTTTT.